The entry that follows covers one TCR beta chain sequence. Its antigen is currently unknown. Each cell subset's genomic DNA was divided evenly among several immunoSEQ plates. Some clones are missing from TCRdb's copy, which holds only in-frame ones; the method was immunoSEQ multiplex PCR. The table shows under 1,900,000 clones, with around 98.5% occurring only once. CDR1 KGHSH and CDR2 LQKENI come from the germline V gene. There are 12 residues in the CDR3. Trimming shortened V by 3 bases and J by 8 bases, and 10 bases separated the two germline ends. These data belong to a study of shared clonotypes between healthy human individuals. General observations from the study: Naive CD4 clonotypes overlapped across a few donors at 4.5% to 5.5%. It was expected that sequencing depth would affect clonotype sharing among donors.

Naive CD45RA+ and memory CD45RA-negative subsets were split from CD4+ cells. Sequencing was done on a sample of naive CD4+ T cells sorted from blood. The sample's subset: CD45RA+ positively selected. The chain recombines TRBV18 with TRBJ1-1; D call uncertain. This clonotype was sampled from a man aged 30 to 45 in good health. CDR3 bases: TGTGCCAGCTCACCTTCCGGGGTGGAAGCTTTCTTT. The encoded protein is CASSPSGVEAFF. Full variable domain (remainder filled in from reference TRBV18 and TRBJ1-1): NAGVMQNPRHLVRRRGQEARLRCSPMKGHSHVYWYRQLPEEGLKFMVYLQKENIIDESGMPKERFSAEFPKEGPSILRIQQVVRGDSAAYFCASSPSGVEAFFGQGTRLTVV.